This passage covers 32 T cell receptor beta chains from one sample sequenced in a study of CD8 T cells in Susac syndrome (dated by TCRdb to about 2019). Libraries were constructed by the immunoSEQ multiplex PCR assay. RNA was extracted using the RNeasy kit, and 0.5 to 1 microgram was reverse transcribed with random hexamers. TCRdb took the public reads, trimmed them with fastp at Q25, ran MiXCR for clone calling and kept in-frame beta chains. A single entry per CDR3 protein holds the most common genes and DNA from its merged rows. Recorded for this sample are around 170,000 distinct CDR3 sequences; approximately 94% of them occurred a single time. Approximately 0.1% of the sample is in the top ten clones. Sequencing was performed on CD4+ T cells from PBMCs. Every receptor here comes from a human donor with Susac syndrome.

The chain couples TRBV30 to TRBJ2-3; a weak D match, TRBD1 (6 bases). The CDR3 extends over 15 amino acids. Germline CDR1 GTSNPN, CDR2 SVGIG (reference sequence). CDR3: CAQTKGVLSTDTQYF. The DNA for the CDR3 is TGTGCGCAAACAAAGGGGGTCTTGAGCACAGATACGCAGTATTTT.

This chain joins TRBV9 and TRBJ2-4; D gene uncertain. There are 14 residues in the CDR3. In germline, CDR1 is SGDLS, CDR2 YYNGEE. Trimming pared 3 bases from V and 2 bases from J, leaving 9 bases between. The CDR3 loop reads CASSGVGTKNIQYF. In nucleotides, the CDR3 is TGTGCCAGCAGCGGGGTAGGGACCAAAAACATTCAGTACTTC.

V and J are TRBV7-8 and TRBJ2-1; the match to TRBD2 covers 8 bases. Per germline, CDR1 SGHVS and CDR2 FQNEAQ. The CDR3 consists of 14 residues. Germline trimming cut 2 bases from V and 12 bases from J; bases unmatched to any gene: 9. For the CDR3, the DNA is TGTGCCAGCAGCTTATGGCGGGGGGAGCCTCGGCAGTTCTTC. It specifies CASSLWRGEPRQFF.

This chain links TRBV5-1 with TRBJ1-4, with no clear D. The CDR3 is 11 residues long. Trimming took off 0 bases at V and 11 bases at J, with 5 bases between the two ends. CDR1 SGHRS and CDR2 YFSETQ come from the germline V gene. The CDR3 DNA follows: TGCGCCAGCAGCTTGGACGGGAAACTGTTTTTT. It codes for CASSLDGKLFF.

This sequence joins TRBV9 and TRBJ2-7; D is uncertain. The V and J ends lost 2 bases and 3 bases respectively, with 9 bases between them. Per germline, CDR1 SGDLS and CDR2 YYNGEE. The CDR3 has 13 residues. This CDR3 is CASSVAEGYEQYF. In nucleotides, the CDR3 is TGTGCCAGCAGCGTCGCGGAAGGCTACGAGCAGTACTTC.

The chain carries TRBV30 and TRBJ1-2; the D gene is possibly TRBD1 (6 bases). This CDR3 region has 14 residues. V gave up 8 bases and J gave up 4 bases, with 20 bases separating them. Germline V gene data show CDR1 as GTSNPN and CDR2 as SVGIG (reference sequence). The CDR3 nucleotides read TGTGCCGGAACAACAAGGGGGTCGCCCTATGGCTACACCTTC. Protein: CAGTTRGSPYGYTF.

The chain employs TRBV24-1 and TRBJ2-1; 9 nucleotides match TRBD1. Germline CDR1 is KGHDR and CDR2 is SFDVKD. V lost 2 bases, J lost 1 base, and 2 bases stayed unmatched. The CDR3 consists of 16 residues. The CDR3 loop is CATSDSGQGSYNEQFF. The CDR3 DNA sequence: TGTGCCACCAGTGATTCGGGACAGGGATCCTACAATGAGCAGTTCTTC.

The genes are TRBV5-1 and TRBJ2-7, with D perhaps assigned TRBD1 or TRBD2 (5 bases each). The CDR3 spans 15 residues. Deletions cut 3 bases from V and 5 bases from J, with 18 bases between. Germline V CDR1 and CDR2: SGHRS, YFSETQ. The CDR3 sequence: CASSSSMGPLNEQYF. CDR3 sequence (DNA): TGCGCCAGCAGCTCCTCGATGGGACCCCTCAACGAGCAGTACTTC.

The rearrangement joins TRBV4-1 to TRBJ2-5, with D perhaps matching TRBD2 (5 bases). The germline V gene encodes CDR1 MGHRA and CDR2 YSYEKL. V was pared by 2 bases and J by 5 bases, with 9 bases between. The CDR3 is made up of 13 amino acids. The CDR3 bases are TGCGCCAGCAGCCAACTACTAGTCGAGACCCAGTACTTC. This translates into CASSQLLVETQYF.

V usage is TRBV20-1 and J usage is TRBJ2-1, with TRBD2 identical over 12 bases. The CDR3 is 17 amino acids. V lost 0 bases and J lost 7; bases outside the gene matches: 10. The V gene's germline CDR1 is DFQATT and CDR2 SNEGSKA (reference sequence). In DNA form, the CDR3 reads TGCAGTGCTAGAGATCGGTGGCTAGCGGGGGGGTCAAATGAGCAGTTCTTC. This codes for CSARDRWLAGGSNEQFF.

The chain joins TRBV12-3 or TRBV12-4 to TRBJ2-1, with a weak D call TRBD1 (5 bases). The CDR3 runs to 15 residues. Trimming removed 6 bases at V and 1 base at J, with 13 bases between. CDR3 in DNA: TGTGCCAGCAGCCTGGGGCGGCTTTCCTACAATGAGCAGTTCTTC. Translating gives CASSLGRLSYNEQFF.

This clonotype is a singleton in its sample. The CDR3 is CASSVGPSSSYEQYF. For the CDR3, the DNA is TGTGCCAGCAGCGTTGGCCCGTCATCGAGCTACGAGCAGTACTTC. This chain links TRBV9 with TRBJ2-7; D not resolved. Germline values: CDR1 SGDLS, CDR2 YYNGEE. V lost 2 bases to trimming and J lost 3 bases, with 15 bases between them. The CDR3 loop spans 15 amino acids.

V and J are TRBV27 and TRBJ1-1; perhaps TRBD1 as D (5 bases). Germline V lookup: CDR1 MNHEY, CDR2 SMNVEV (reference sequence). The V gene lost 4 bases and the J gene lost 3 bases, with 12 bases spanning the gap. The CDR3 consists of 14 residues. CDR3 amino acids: CASSWRGGDTEAFF. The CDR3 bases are TGTGCCAGCAGTTGGAGGGGTGGGGACACTGAAGCTTTCTTT.

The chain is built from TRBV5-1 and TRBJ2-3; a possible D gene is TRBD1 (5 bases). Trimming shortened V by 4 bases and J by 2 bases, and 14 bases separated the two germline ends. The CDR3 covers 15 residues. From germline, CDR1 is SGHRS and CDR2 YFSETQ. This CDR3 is CASSPGQGPTDTQYF. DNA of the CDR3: TGCGCCAGCAGCCCCGGGCAGGGCCCCACAGATACGCAGTATTTT.

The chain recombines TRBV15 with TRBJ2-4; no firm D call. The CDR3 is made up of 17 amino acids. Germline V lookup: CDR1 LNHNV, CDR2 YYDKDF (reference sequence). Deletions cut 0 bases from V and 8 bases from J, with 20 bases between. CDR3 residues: CATSRDGAAASKHIQYF. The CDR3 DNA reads TGTGCCACCAGCAGAGATGGCGCGGCAGCCTCTAAACACATTCAGTACTTC.

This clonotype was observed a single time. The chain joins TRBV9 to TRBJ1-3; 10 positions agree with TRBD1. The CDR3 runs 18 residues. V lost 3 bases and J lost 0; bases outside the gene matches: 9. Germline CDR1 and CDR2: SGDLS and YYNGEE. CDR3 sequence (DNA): TGTGCCAGCAGCGAAAGAGACAGGGGGCTAACCTCTGGAAACACCATATATTTT. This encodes CASSERDRGLTSGNTIYF.

DNA for the CDR3: TGTGCCAGCAGTGAAGGGCGGAATTCACCCCTCCACTTT. It encodes CASSEGRNSPLHF. This chain joins TRBV6-1 and TRBJ1-6, with no clear D. V was clipped by 1 base and J by 7 bases, with 5 bases between them. Germline CDR1 and CDR2: MNHNS and SASEGT. This CDR3 contains 13 residues.

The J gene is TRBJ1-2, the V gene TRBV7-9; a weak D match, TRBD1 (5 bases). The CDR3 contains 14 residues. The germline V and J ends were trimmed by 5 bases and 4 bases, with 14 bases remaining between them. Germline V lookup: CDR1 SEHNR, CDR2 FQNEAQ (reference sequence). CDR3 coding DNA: TGTGCCAGCAGCCCACCCGGGGGAGCCTATGGCTACACCTTC. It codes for CASSPPGGAYGYTF. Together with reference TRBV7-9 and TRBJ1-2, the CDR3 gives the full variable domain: DTGVSQNPRHKITKRGQNVTFRCDPISEHNRLYWYRQTLGQGPEFLTYFQNEAQLEKSRLLSDRFSAERPKGSFSTLEIQRTEQGDSAMYLCASSPPGGAYGYTFGSGTRLTVV.

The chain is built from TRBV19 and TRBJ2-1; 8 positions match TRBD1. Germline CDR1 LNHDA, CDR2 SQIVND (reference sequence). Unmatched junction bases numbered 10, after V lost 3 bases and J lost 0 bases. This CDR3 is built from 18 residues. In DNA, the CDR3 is TGTGCCAGTAGTATTGGGAACACACAGGGGGGCTCCTACAATGAGCAGTTCTTC. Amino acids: CASSIGNTQGGSYNEQFF.

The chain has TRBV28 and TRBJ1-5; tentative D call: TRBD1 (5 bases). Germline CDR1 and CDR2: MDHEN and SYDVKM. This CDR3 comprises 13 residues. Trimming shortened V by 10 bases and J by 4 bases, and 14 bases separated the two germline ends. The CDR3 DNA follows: TGTGCCACGATTGGGGGGATTAATCAGCCCCAGCATTTT. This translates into CATIGGINQPQHF.

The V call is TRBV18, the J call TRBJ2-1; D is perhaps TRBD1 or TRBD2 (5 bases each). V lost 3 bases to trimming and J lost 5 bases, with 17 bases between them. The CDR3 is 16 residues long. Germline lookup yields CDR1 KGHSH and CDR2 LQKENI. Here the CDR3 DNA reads TGTGCCAGCTCACCCCTCCTGGGGCCGGGGAACAATGAGCAGTTCTTC. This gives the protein CASSPLLGPGNNEQFF.

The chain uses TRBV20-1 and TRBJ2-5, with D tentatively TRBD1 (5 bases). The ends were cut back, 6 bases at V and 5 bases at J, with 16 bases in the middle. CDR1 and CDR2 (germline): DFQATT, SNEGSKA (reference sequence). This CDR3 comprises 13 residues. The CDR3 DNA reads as TGCAGTGCCACTCGACCAGGGATGGAGACCCAGTACTTC. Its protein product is CSATRPGMETQYF.

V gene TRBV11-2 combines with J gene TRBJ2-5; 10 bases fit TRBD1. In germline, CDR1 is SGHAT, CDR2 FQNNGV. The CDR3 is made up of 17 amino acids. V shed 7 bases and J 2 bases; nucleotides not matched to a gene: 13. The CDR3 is CASTTGPRTGGQETQYF. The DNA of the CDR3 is TGTGCCAGCACTACTGGCCCTCGGACAGGGGGGCAAGAGACCCAGTACTTC.

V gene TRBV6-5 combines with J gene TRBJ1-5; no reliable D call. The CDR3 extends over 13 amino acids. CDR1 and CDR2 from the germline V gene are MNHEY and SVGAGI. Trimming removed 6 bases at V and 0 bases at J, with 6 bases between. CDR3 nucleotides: TGTGCCAGCAGAACCCATAGCAATCAGCCCCAGCATTTT. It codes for CASRTHSNQPQHF.

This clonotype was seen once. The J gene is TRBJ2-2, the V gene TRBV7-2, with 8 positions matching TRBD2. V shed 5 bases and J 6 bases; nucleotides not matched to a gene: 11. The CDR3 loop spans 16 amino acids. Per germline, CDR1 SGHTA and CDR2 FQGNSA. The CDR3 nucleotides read TGTGCCAGCAGCCCGCGGTCCCAGCGGGGGCCCGGGGAGCTGTTTTTT. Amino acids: CASSPRSQRGPGELFF.

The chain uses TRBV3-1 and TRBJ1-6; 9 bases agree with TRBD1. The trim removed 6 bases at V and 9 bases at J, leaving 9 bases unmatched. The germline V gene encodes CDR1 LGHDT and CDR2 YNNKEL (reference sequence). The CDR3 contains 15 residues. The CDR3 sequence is CASSPGQGWSSPLHF. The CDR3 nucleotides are TGTGCCAGCAGTCCCGGACAGGGGTGGAGTTCACCCCTCCACTTT.

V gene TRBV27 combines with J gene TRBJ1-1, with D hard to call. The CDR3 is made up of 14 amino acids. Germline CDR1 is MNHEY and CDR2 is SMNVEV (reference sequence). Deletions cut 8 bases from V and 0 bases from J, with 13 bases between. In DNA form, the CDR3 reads TGTGCCAGCCGCCGTGCTGTGATGAACACTGAAGCTTTCTTT. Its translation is CASRRAVMNTEAFF.

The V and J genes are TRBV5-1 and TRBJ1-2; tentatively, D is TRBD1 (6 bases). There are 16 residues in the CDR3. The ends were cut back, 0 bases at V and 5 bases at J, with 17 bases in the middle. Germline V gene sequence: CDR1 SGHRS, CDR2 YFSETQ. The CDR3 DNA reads TGCGCCAGCAGCTTGGATGGACAGATCTATCTATATGGCTACACCTTC. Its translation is CASSLDGQIYLYGYTF.

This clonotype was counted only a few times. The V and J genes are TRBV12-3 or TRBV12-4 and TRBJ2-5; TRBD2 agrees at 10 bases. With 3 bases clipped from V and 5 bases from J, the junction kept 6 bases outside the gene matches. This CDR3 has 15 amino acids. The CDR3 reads CASSLKRGGVETQYF. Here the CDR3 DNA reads TGTGCCAGCAGTTTGAAGCGGGGGGGCGTGGAGACCCAGTACTTC.

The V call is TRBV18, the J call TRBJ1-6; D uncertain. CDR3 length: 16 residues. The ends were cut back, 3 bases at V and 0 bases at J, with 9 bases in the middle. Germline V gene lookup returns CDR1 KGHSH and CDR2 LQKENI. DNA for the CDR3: TGTGCCAGCTCACCGGACCGCAGCTCCTATAATTCACCCCTCCACTTT. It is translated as CASSPDRSSYNSPLHF.

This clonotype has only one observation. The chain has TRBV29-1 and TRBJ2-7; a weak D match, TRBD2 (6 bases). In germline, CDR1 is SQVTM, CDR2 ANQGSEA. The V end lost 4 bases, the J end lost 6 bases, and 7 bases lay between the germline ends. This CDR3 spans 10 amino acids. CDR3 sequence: CSVGEVEQYF. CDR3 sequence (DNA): TGCAGCGTTGGGGAGGTCGAGCAGTACTTC.

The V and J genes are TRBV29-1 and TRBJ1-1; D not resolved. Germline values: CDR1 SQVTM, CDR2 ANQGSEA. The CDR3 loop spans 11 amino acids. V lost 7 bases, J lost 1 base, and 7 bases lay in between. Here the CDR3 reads CSGGRNTEAFF. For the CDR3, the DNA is TGCAGCGGAGGACGGAACACTGAAGCTTTCTTT.